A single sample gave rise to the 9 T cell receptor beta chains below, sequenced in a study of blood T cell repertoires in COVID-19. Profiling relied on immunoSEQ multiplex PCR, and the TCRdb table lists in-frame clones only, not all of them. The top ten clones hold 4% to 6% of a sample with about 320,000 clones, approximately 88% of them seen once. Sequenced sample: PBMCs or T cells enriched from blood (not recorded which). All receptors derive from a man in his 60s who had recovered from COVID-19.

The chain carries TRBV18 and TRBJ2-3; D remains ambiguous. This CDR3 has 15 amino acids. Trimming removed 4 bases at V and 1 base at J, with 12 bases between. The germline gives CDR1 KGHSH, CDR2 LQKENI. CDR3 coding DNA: TGTGCCAGCTCACTACAGTCGCCGGGCACAGATACGCAGTATTTT. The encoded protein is CASSLQSPGTDTQYF.

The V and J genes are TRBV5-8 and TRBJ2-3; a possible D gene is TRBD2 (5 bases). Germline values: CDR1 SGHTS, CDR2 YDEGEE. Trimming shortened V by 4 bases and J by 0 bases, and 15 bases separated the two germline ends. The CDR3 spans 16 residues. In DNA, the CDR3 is TGTGCCAGCAGCCTAAGAGGAGGATCTAGCACAGATACGCAGTATTTT. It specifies CASSLRGGSSTDTQYF.

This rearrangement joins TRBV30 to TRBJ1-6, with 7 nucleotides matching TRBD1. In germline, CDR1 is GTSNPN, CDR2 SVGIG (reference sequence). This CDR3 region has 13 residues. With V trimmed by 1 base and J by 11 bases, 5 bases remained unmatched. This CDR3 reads CAWSETGKTPLHF. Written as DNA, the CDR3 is TGTGCCTGGAGTGAGACAGGGAAGACACCCCTCCACTTT.

CDR3 bases: TGTGCCAGCAGTGAAGTGATAGTCACTAGCAATCAGCCCCAGCATTTT. Translated: CASSEVIVTSNQPQHF. V and J are TRBV6-1 and TRBJ1-5; D gene ambiguous. Trimming stripped 1 base from V and 0 bases from J, with 10 bases between. The CDR3 length is 16 residues. The V gene's germline CDR1 is MNHNS and CDR2 SASEGT.

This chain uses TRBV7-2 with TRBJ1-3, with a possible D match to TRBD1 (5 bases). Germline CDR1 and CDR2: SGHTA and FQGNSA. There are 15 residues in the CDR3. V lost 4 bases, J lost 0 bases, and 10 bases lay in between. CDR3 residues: CASSSRQSSGNTIYF. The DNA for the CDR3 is TGTGCCAGCAGCTCCCGACAGAGCTCTGGAAACACCATATATTTT.

CDR3 protein: CASSSRTDYGYTF. In nucleotides, the CDR3 is TGTGCCAGCTCATCCCGGACAGACTATGGCTACACCTTC. The V gene is TRBV18, the J gene TRBJ1-2; TRBD1 might be the D (6 bases). This CDR3 is built from 13 residues. CDR1 and CDR2 (germline): KGHSH, LQKENI. V gave up 5 bases and J gave up 3 bases, with 10 bases separating them.

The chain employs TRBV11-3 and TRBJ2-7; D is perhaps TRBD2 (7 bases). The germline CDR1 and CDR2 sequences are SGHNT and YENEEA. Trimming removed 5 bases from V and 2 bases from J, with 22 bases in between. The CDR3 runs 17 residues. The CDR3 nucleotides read TGTGCCAGCAGCCCGAGGGTGGCGGGGGCTCTGACCTACGAGCAGTACTTC. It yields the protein CASSPRVAGALTYEQYF.

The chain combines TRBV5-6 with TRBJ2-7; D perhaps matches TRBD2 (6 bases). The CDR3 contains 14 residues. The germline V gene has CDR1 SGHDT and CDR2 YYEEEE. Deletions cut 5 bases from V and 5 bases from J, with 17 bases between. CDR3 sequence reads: CASRPGERRDEQYF. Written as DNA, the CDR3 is TGTGCCAGCAGGCCGGGGGAGCGGCGGGACGAGCAGTACTTC.

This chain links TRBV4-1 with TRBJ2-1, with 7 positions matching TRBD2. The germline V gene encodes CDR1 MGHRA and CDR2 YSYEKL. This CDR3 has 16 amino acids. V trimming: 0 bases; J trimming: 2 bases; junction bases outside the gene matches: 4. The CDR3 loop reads CASSQDPAGAYNEQFF. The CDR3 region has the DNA TGCGCCAGCAGCCAAGATCCGGCGGGAGCCTACAATGAGCAGTTCTTC.